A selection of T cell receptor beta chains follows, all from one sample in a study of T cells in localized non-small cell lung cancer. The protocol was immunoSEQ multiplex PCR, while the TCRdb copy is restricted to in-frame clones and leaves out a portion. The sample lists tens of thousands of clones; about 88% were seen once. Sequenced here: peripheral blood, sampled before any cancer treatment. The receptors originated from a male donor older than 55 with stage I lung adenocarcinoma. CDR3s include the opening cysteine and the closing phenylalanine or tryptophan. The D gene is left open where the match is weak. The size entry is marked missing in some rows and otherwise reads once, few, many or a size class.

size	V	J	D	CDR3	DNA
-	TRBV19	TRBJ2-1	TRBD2	CASSMILAGGLYNEQFF	TGTGCCAGTAGTATGATACTAGCGGGGGGGTTATACAATGAGCAGTTCTTC
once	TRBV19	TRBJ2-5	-	CASSLGRGGQETQYF	TGTGCCAGTAGTCTCGGAAGGGGAGGTCAAGAGACCCAGTACTTC
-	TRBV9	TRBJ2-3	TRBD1	CASSGVGQSTDTQYF	TGTGCCAGCAGCGGAGTGGGACAGAGCACAGATACGCAGTATTTT
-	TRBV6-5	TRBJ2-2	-	CASGSGPPAGELFF	TGTGCCAGCGGGTCGGGTCCCCCCGCCGGGGAGCTGTTTTTT
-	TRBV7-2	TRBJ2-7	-	CASSDGPYEQYF	TGTGCCAGCAGCGACGGGCCCTACGAGCAGTACTTC
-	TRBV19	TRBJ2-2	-	CASAPGRYTGELFF	TGTGCCAGTGCCCCGGGGCGGTACACCGGGGAGCTGTTTTTT
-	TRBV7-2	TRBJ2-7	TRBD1	CASSASGQSYEQYF	TGTGCCAGCAGCGCGTCGGGACAGAGCTACGAGCAGTACTTC
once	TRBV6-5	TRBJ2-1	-	CASSANNEQFF	TGTGCCAGCAGTGCAAACAATGAGCAGTTCTTC
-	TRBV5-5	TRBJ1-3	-	CASSPYNSGNTIYF	TGTGCCAGCAGCCCCTATAACTCTGGAAACACCATATATTTT
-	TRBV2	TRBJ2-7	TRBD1	CASSRDRGRYEQYF	TGTGCCAGCAGTCGGGACAGGGGACGGTACGAGCAGTACTTC
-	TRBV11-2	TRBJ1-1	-	CASSFARGSNTEAFF	TGTGCCAGCAGCTTCGCCAGAGGTAGTAACACTGAAGCTTTCTTT
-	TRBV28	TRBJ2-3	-	CASSSPTGTQYF	TGTGCCAGCAGTTCCCCTACGGGTACGCAGTATTTT
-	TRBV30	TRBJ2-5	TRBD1	CAWRPGGKTQYF	TGTGCCTGGAGACCAGGGGGCAAGACCCAGTACTTC
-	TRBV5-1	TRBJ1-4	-	CASSSDLEENEKLFF	TGCGCCAGCAGCTCTGACCTTGAGGAGAATGAAAAACTGTTTTTT
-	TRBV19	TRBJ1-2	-	CASRALGVDFRGYTF	TGTGCCAGTAGAGCCCTTGGTGTGGATTTTAGAGGCTACACCTTC
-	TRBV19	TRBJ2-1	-	CASSQGGSYNEQFF	TGTGCCAGTAGTCAGGGAGGTTCCTACAATGAGCAGTTCTTC
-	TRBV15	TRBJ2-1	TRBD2	CATSRGRLAGGPSYNEQFF	TGTGCCACCAGCAGAGGTCGGCTAGCGGGAGGGCCCTCCTACAATGAGCAGTTCTTC
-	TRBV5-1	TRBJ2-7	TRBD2	CASTQGLAGVSYEQYF	TGCGCCAGCACCCAGGGGCTAGCGGGAGTTTCCTACGAGCAGTACTTC
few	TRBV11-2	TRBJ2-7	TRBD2	CASSLDLSGRAGEQYF	TGTGCCAGCAGCTTAGATCTTAGCGGGAGGGCCGGCGAGCAGTACTTC
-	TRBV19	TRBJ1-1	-	CASSIGGSNTEAFF	TGTGCCAGTAGTATAGGTGGGTCAAACACTGAAGCTTTCTTT
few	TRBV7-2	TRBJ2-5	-	CASSSPLGAQYF	TGTGCCAGCAGCTCCCCCCTCGGGGCCCAGTACTTC
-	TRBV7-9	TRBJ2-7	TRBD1	CASSSTGATPYEQYF	TGTGCCAGCAGCTCGACAGGGGCGACACCGTACGAGCAGTACTTC
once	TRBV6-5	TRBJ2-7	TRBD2	CASSYGGRTYEQYF	TGTGCCAGCAGTTACGGCGGGAGGACCTACGAGCAGTACTTC
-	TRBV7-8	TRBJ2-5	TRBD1	CAGSLPYRGQETQYF	TGTGCCGGCAGCTTACCGTACAGGGGGCAGGAGACCCAGTACTTC
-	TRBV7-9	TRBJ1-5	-	CASSLRLNQPQHF	TGTGCCAGCAGCTTACGTCTGAATCAGCCCCAGCATTTT
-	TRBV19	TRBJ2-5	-	CASSSKLVGGGSETQYF	TGTGCCAGTAGTAGTAAGTTGGTAGGCGGGGGCTCGGAGACCCAGTACTTC
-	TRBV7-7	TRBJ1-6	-	CAPSADRTYNSPLHF	TGTGCCCCCAGCGCAGACAGAACTTATAATTCACCCCTCCACTTT
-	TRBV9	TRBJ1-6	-	CASSGTGQYNSPLHF	TGTGCCAGCAGCGGGACCGGACAGTATAATTCACCCCTCCACTTT
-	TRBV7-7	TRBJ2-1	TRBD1	CASSPRRGHEQFF	TGTGCTAGCAGCCCCCGAAGGGGGCATGAGCAGTTCTTC
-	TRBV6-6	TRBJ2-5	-	CASRGHQETQYF	TGTGCCAGCAGGGGCCACCAAGAGACCCAGTACTTC
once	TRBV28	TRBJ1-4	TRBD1	CASSYYRGYNEKLFF	TGTGCCAGCAGCTACTACAGGGGTTATAATGAAAAACTGTTTTTT
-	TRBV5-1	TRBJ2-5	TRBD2	CASSPGLAGGPETQYF	TGCGCCAGCAGCCCGGGACTAGCGGGGGGGCCAGAGACCCAGTACTTC
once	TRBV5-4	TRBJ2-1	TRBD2	CASSSITSGSNNEQFF	TGTGCCAGCAGCTCCATAACTAGCGGGAGTAACAATGAGCAGTTCTTC
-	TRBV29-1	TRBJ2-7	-	CSVVQSSYEQYF	TGCAGCGTTGTGCAGAGCTCCTACGAGCAGTACTTC
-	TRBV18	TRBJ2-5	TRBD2	CASSPERGAWETQYF	TGTGCCAGCTCACCAGAGCGGGGGGCTTGGGAGACCCAGTACTTC
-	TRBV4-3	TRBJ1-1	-	CASSQEAVDSTEAFF	TGCGCCAGCAGCCAAGAGGCGGTGGATTCCACTGAAGCTTTCTTT
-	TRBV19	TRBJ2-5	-	CASSTGGRRKETQYF	TGTGCCAGTAGTACCGGTGGGAGAAGGAAAGAGACCCAGTACTTC